These 29 T cell receptor beta chains were sequenced from one sample in a study of cytomegalovirus exposure and HLA in healthy donors. In the PCR, 60 Vbeta and 13 Jbeta primers were used. Profiling relied on immunoSEQ multiplex PCR, and the TCRdb table lists in-frame clones only, not all of them. Of 100,000 to 150,000 clones in the sample, roughly 80% were seen once. Sequencing was carried out using PBMCs. These receptors all stem from a young man in good health and CMV-seropositive.

This chain joins TRBV6-5 and TRBJ1-1; the D gene is possibly TRBD1 (6 bases). This CDR3 region has 14 residues. The V gene lost 7 bases and the J gene lost 5 bases, with 17 bases spanning the gap. Germline CDR1 is MNHEY and CDR2 is SVGAGI. The CDR3 DNA sequence: TGTGCCAGCACCCGAGGGGGGGGGCGGACTGAAGCTTTCTTT. Residues: CASTRGGGRTEAFF.

This sequence joins TRBV18 and TRBJ1-1; possible D gene TRBD1, 5 bases. Trimming left V 6 bases short and J 4 bases short, with 12 bases between. CDR3 length: 13 residues. The germline V gene has CDR1 KGHSH and CDR2 LQKENI. The CDR3 DNA reads TGTGCCAGCTCGACGACAAGGGGCACTGAAGCTTTCTTT. It yields the protein CASSTTRGTEAFF.

V and J are TRBV18 and TRBJ2-3; 10 bases map to TRBD2. CDR3 length: 19 residues. V shed 6 bases and J 5 bases; nucleotides not matched to a gene: 20. The V gene's germline CDR1 is KGHSH and CDR2 LQKENI. The CDR3 nucleotides are TGTGCCAGCTCCCCCCCCGGGCTAGCGGGGGCCCGGAGAGGAGATACGCAGTATTTT. Its translation: CASSPPGLAGARRGDTQYF.

This clone turned up a few times. The V and J genes are TRBV7-9 and TRBJ2-7; maybe TRBD1 (6 bases). Between the trimmed V and J ends, which lost 5 bases and 4 bases, there was a span of 12 bases. The CDR3 length is 13 residues. The V gene's germline CDR1 is SEHNR and CDR2 FQNEAQ (reference sequence). This CDR3 is CASSPGTIYEQYF. CDR3 coding DNA: TGTGCCAGCAGCCCCGGGACAATTTACGAGCAGTACTTC.

The V call is TRBV4-1, the J call TRBJ2-2, with D unclear. Trimming took 1 base from V and 5 from J, leaving 8 bases between them. Germline V lookup: CDR1 MGHRA, CDR2 YSYEKL. This CDR3 has 14 amino acids. CDR3 in amino acids: CASSQGIGTGELFF. CDR3 coding DNA: TGCGCCAGCAGCCAAGGGATCGGGACCGGGGAGCTGTTTTTT.

DNA of the CDR3: TGTGCCAGTAGTATAGCCCCCGGACAGGGAAGAAGCAATCAGCCCCAGCATTTT. Translation gives CASSIAPGQGRSNQPQHF. The chain couples TRBV19 to TRBJ1-5; TRBD1 agrees at 8 bases. The CDR3 contains 18 residues. Losses at the gene ends were 1 base for V and 1 base for J; bases not matched to a gene: 9. CDR1 and CDR2 from the germline V gene are LNHDA and SQIVND (reference sequence). Using reference TRBV19 and TRBJ1-5 for the parts outside the CDR3, the full variable domain is DGGITQSPKYLFRKEGQNVTLSCEQNLNHDAMYWYRQDPGQGLRLIYYSQIVNDFQKGDIAEGYSVSREKKESFPLTVTSAQKNPTAFYLCASSIAPGQGRSNQPQHFGDGTRLSIL.

The chain is built from TRBV6-1 and TRBJ2-5, with 9 bases lining up with TRBD2. V was clipped by 10 bases and J by 5 bases; unmatched bases: 2. The CDR3 has 11 amino acids. Germline V lookup: CDR1 MNHNS, CDR2 SASEGT. The chain's CDR3 is CAILAGETQYF. The CDR3 region has the DNA TGTGCCATTCTAGCGGGGGAGACCCAGTACTTC.

The V gene is TRBV9, the J gene TRBJ2-5; D is possibly TRBD2 (6 bases). Trimming cost V 3 bases and J 3 bases, with 12 bases left between them. The germline CDR1 and CDR2 sequences are SGDLS and YYNGEE. CDR3 size: 14 residues. The CDR3 here is CASSGRDSEETQYF. The DNA of the CDR3 is TGTGCCAGCAGCGGCCGGGACTCAGAAGAGACCCAGTACTTC.

The chain links TRBV5-4 to TRBJ1-1; 7 nucleotides match TRBD1. Trimming cost V 4 bases and J 8 bases; bases outside gene matches: 8. CDR3 length equals 13 residues. Germline V gene lookup returns CDR1 SGHNT and CDR2 YYREEE (reference sequence). CDR3 residues: CASSLPGGGEAFF. The CDR3 DNA follows: TGTGCCAGCAGCCTACCAGGGGGTGGGGAAGCTTTCTTT. Looking up the rest from reference TRBV5-4 and TRBJ1-1 gives the full variable domain: ETGVTQSPTHLIKTRGQQVTLRCSSQSGHNTVSWYQQALGQGPQFIFQYYREEENGRGNFPPRFSGLQFPNYSSELNVNALELDDSALYLCASSLPGGGEAFFGQGTRLTVV.

This clone was detected once. This sequence joins TRBV9 and TRBJ2-6, with no clear D. CDR1 and CDR2 (germline): SGDLS, YYNGEE. V lost 0 bases, J lost 1 base, and 8 bases lay in between. This CDR3 spans 16 amino acids. The CDR3 DNA reads as TGTGCCAGCAGCGTAGAGCCACAGTCTGGGGCCAACGTCCTGACTTTC. Amino acid sequence: CASSVEPQSGANVLTF.

The rearrangement joins TRBV6-5 to TRBJ2-7, with D possibly matching TRBD1 (5 bases). Trimming removed 0 bases from V and 3 bases from J, with 9 bases in between. The CDR3 is 14 amino acids. Germline V lookup: CDR1 MNHEY, CDR2 SVGAGI. The CDR3 region is CASSYSQGIYEQYF. DNA for the CDR3: TGTGCCAGCAGTTACTCGCAGGGTATCTACGAGCAGTACTTC.

The chain uses TRBV6-5 and TRBJ2-7; a weak D match, TRBD1 (6 bases). Trimming left V 6 bases short and J 0 bases short, with 15 bases between. The CDR3 loop spans 15 amino acids. Germline V CDR1 and CDR2: MNHEY, SVGAGI. The CDR3 region is CASSPLTGSSYEQYF. CDR3 sequence (DNA): TGTGCCAGCAGCCCCCTTACAGGGAGCTCCTACGAGCAGTACTTC.

The chain uses TRBV7-9 and TRBJ1-2; D possibly corresponds to TRBD1 (6 bases). V lost 0 bases, J lost 8 bases, and 10 bases lay in between. The length of the CDR3 is 13 residues. The V gene's germline CDR1 is SEHNR and CDR2 FQNEAQ (reference sequence). The CDR3 region is CASSLAPGQGYTF. The CDR3 DNA follows: TGTGCCAGCAGCTTAGCGCCGGGACAAGGCTACACCTTC.

The V call is TRBV27, the J call TRBJ2-1, with a tentative D call TRBD1 (6 bases). The CDR3 sequence is 11 residues long. Germline CDR1 and CDR2: MNHEY and SMNVEV (reference sequence). V was pared by 10 bases and J by 9 bases, with 13 bases between. The chain's CDR3 is CATKTGSEQFF. The CDR3 nucleotides are TGTGCCACCAAAACAGGGAGTGAGCAGTTCTTC.

In its sample, this clone was seen a few times. This chain connects TRBV4-1 to TRBJ1-1; D uncertain. CDR3 length: 13 amino acids. V was cut by 5 bases and J by 3 bases, with 10 bases left in between. Germline lookup yields CDR1 MGHRA and CDR2 YSYEKL. In DNA, the CDR3 is TGCGCCAGCAGCTCAGACGGGTACACTGAAGCTTTCTTT. Translating gives CASSSDGYTEAFF.

The chain has TRBV7-9 and TRBJ2-3, with D possibly matching TRBD2 (5 bases). Germline CDR1 and CDR2: SEHNR and FQNEAQ (reference sequence). V was shortened by 5 bases and J by 1 base, with 10 bases between the two germline ends. This CDR3 comprises 14 residues. The CDR3 spells CASSGGLGTDTQYF. The CDR3 DNA reads as TGTGCCAGCAGCGGAGGTTTGGGCACAGATACGCAGTATTTT.

This clone was observed a few times. The chain is built from TRBV6-5 and TRBJ2-5, with a weak D call TRBD1 (5 bases). The CDR3 covers 14 residues. Germline-derived CDR1 and CDR2 are MNHEY and SVGAGI. V gave up 5 bases and J gave up 4 bases, with 14 bases separating them. CDR3 in amino acids: CASSEGVPPETQYF. The DNA for the CDR3 is TGTGCCAGCAGTGAAGGGGTTCCCCCAGAGACCCAGTACTTC.

The chain is built from TRBV13 and TRBJ1-5, with D possibly TRBD1 on 6 matching bases. The V end was cut by 5 bases, the J end by 4 bases, with 9 bases between. The CDR3 sequence is 13 residues long. CDR1 PRHDT and CDR2 FYEKMQ come from the germline V gene (reference sequence). The CDR3 loop is CASSTDRNQPQHF. DNA for the CDR3: TGTGCCAGCAGCACAGACAGGAATCAGCCCCAGCATTTT.

This clone appeared once. This chain uses TRBV29-1 with TRBJ1-2; 11 nucleotides match TRBD1. After removal of 6 bases from V and 2 bases from J, the junction contained 8 bases not matched to a gene. The CDR3 totals 15 residues. Germline CDR1 reads SQVTM; CDR2 reads ANQGSEA. The CDR3 nucleotides are TGCAGCGTCGCCGGGACAGGGGGACCCAACTATGGCTACACCTTC. Translated: CSVAGTGGPNYGYTF.

This clone appeared a single time. CDR3 protein: CASSSVEGKDYGYTF. In nucleotides, the CDR3 is TGTGCCAGCAGCTCCGTGGAGGGAAAGGACTATGGCTACACCTTC. The rearrangement joins TRBV14 to TRBJ1-2; no definite D call. Germline CDR1 and CDR2: SGHDN and FVKESK. This CDR3 is built from 15 residues. Trimming left V 5 bases short and J 3 bases short, with 16 bases between. The whole variable domain, remainder taken from reference TRBV14 and TRBJ1-2, is EAGVTQFPSHSVIEKGQTVTLRCDPISGHDNLYWYRRVMGKEIKFLLHFVKESKQDESGMPNNRFLAERTGGTYSTLKVQPAELEDSGVYFCASSSVEGKDYGYTFGSGTRLTVV.

The J gene is TRBJ2-7, the V gene TRBV7-9; D uncertain. CDR1 and CDR2 from the germline V gene are SEHNR and FQNEAQ (reference sequence). The ends were cut back, 6 bases at V and 2 bases at J, with 5 bases in the middle. The CDR3 is 11 residues long. The chain's CDR3 is CASSRAYEQYF. In DNA, the CDR3 is TGTGCCAGCAGTAGAGCCTACGAGCAGTACTTC. Looking up the rest from reference TRBV7-9 and TRBJ2-7 gives the full variable domain: DTGVSQNPRHKITKRGQNVTFRCDPISEHNRLYWYRQTLGQGPEFLTYFQNEAQLEKSRLLSDRFSAERPKGSFSTLEIQRTEQGDSAMYLCASSRAYEQYFGPGTRLTVT.

V is TRBV2 and J is TRBJ1-1; no clear D gene. The germline gives CDR1 SNHLY, CDR2 FYNNEI. The CDR3 length is 14 residues. Trimming left V 2 bases short and J 1 base short, with 8 bases between. The CDR3 DNA follows: TGTGCCAGCAGTGAATCCTGGGCGAACACTGAAGCTTTCTTT. This codes for CASSESWANTEAFF.

The chain links TRBV5-1 to TRBJ2-7; 7 nucleotides match TRBD1. V was clipped by 0 bases and J by 2 bases; unmatched bases: 8. The CDR3 extends over 16 amino acids. The germline V gene encodes CDR1 SGHRS and CDR2 YFSETQ. The CDR3 protein is CASSLGSGTVPYEQYF. For the CDR3, the DNA is TGCGCCAGCAGCTTGGGATCCGGGACAGTCCCCTACGAGCAGTACTTC.

J is TRBJ2-7 and V is TRBV4-1, with 7 positions matching TRBD1. The germline V gene encodes CDR1 MGHRA and CDR2 YSYEKL. V shed 4 bases, J shed 3 bases, and the junction held 9 bases outside the gene matches. CDR3 length: 15 residues. The CDR3 reads CASSPSRGTLYEQYF. The CDR3 bases are TGCGCCAGCAGCCCCTCCAGGGGGACCCTCTACGAGCAGTACTTC.

In this sample, this clone turned up a few times. The chain employs TRBV18 and TRBJ2-5; weak D call: TRBD1 (6 bases). The germline V gene has CDR1 KGHSH and CDR2 LQKENI. V shed 3 bases and J shed 5 bases, with 16 bases lying between them. The CDR3 has 15 amino acids. CDR3 sequence reads: CASSPRVSQGETQYF. CDR3 DNA: TGTGCCAGCTCACCTCGAGTGTCTCAGGGGGAGACCCAGTACTTC.

This sequence joins TRBV18 and TRBJ2-3; 13 bases agree with TRBD2. The trim removed 4 bases at V and 9 bases at J, leaving 7 bases unmatched. The CDR3 has 15 residues. CDR1 and CDR2 from the germline V gene are KGHSH and LQKENI. The CDR3 reads CASSLAGLAGETQYF. The CDR3 DNA reads TGTGCCAGCTCACTAGCAGGACTAGCGGGGGAAACGCAGTATTTT.

The chain joins TRBV19 to TRBJ2-5, with D unresolved. Trimming took 6 bases from V and 3 from J, leaving 11 bases between them. CDR1 and CDR2 from the germline V gene are LNHDA and SQIVND (reference sequence). The CDR3 is 13 amino acids. The CDR3 coding sequence is TGTGCCAGTAGACCCGGTACTAAAGAGACCCAGTACTTC. Protein: CASRPGTKETQYF.

This clone has a single count. The rearrangement uses TRBV30 and TRBJ2-1; TRBD1 matches 7 bases. After removal of 4 bases from V and 7 bases from J, the junction contained 7 bases not matched to a gene. Looked up from germline, CDR1 is GTSNPN and CDR2 is SVGIG (reference sequence). This CDR3 region has 13 residues. For the CDR3, the DNA is TGTGCCTGGAACACAGGGGTGGGAAATGAGCAGTTCTTC. It translates to CAWNTGVGNEQFF.

The genes are TRBV13 and TRBJ2-7, with D possibly matching TRBD1 (5 bases). The V gene lost 4 bases and the J gene lost 6 bases, with 10 bases spanning the gap. Germline assignment: CDR1 PRHDT and CDR2 FYEKMQ (reference sequence). This CDR3 region has 12 residues. As DNA, the CDR3 is TGTGCCAGCAGCTCCACAGGCCCCGAGCAGTACTTC. It is translated as CASSSTGPEQYF.